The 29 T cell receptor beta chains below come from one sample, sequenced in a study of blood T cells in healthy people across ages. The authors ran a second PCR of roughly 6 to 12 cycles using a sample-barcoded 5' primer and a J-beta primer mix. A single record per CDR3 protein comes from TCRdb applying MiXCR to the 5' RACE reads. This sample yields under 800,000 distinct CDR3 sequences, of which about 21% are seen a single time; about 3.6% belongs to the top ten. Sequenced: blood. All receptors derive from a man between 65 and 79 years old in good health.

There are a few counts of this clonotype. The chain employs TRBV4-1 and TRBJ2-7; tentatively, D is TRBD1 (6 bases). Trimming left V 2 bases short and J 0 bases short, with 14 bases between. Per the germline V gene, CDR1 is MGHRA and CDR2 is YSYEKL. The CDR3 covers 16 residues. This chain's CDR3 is CASSQRPTGVSYEQYF. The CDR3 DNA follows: TGCGCCAGCAGCCAACGACCGACAGGCGTCTCCTACGAGCAGTACTTC.

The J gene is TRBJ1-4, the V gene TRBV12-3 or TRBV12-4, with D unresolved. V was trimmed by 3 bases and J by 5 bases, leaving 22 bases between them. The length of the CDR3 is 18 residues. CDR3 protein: CASSFTWSREINNEKLFF. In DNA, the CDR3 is TGTGCCAGCAGTTTTACTTGGTCCAGAGAAATAAACAATGAAAAACTGTTTTTT.

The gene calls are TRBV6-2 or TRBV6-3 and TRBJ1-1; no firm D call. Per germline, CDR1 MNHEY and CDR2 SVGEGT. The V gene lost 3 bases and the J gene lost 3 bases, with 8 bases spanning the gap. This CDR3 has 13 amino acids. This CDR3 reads CASSYNYHTEAFF. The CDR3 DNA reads TGTGCCAGCAGTTATAACTATCACACTGAAGCTTTCTTT.

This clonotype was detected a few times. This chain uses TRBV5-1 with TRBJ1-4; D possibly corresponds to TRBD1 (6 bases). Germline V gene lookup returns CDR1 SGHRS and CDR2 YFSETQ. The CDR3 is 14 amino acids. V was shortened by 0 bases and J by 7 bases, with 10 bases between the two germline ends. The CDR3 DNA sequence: TGCGCCAGCAGCTTGGACGGGGGCGGTGAAAAACTGTTTTTT. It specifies CASSLDGGGEKLFF. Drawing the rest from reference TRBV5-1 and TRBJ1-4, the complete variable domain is KAGVTQTPRYLIKTRGQQVTLSCSPISGHRSVSWYQQTPGQGLQFLFEYFSETQRNKGNFPGRFSGRQFSNSRSEMNVSTLELGDSALYLCASSLDGGGEKLFFGSGTQLSVL.

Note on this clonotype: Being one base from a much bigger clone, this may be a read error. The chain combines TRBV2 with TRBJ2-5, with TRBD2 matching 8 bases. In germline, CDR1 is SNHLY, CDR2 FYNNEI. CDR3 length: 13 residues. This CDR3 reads CAGSPLAGETQYF. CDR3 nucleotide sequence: TGTGCCGGCAGTCCGCTAGCGGGAGAGACCCAGTACTTC.

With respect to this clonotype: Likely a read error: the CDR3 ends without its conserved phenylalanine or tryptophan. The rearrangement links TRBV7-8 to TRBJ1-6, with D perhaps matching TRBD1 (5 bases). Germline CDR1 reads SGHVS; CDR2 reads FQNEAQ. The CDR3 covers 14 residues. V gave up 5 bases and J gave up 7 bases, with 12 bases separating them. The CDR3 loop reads CASSGGTENSPLHL. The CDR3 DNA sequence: TGTGCCAGCAGCGGGGGGACGGAGAATTCACCCCTCCACCTT.

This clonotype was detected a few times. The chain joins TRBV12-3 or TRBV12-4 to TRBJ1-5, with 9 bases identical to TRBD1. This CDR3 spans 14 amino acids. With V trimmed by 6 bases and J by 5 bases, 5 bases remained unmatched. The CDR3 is CASRRTGVDQPQHF. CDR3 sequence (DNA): TGTGCCAGCAGACGGACAGGGGTCGATCAGCCCCAGCATTTT.

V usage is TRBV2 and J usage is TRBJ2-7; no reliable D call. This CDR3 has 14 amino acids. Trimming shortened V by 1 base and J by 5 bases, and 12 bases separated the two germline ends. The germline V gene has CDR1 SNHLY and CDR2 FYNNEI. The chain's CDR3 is CASSEEQVGNEQYF. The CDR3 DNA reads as TGTGCCAGCAGTGAAGAGCAAGTGGGCAACGAGCAGTACTTC.

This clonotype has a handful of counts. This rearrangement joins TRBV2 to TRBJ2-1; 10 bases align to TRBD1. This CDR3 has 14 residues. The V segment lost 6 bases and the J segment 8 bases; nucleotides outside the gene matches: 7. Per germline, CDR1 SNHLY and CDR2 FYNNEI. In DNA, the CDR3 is TGTGCCAGCAGCCCGGGACAGGGGAACCATGAGCAGTTCTTC. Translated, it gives CASSPGQGNHEQFF.

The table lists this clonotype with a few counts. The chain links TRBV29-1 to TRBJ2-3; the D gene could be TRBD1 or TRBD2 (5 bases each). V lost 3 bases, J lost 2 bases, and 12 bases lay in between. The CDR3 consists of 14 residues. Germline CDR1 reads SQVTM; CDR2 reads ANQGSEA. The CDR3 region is CSVEGLADTDTQYF. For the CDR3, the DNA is TGCAGCGTTGAGGGGCTAGCAGACACAGATACGCAGTATTTT.

The DNA for the CDR3 is TGTGCCAGCAGTCCCCTAGGAGGGTTTAATGAAAAACTGTTTTTT. The encoded protein is CASSPLGGFNEKLFF. The V gene is TRBV12-3 or TRBV12-4, the J gene TRBJ1-4; D not resolved. The CDR3 extends over 15 amino acids. Trimming left V 5 bases short and J 4 bases short, with 14 bases between.

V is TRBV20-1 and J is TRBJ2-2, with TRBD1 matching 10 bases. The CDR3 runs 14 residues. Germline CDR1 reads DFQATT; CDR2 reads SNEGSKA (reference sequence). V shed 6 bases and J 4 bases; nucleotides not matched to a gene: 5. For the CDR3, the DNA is TGCAGTGCCCTGGGACAGGGGAGCACCGGGGAGCTGTTTTTT. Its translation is CSALGQGSTGELFF.

CDR3 nucleotides: TGTGCCAGCAGGACCGACAGTGAAAAACTGTTTTTT. As protein: CASRTDSEKLFF. This rearrangement joins TRBV2 to TRBJ1-4; the D gene is possibly TRBD1 (5 bases). Looked up from germline, CDR1 is SNHLY and CDR2 is FYNNEI. The CDR3 has 12 amino acids. Trimming shortened V by 6 bases and J by 7 bases, and 9 bases separated the two germline ends. The complete variable domain, with remaining parts taken from reference TRBV2 and TRBJ1-4, reads EPEVTQTPSHQVTQMGQEVILRCVPISNHLYFYWYRQILGQKVEFLVSFYNNEISEKSEIFDDQFSVERPDGSNFTLKIRSTKLEDSAMYFCASRTDSEKLFFGSGTQLSVL.

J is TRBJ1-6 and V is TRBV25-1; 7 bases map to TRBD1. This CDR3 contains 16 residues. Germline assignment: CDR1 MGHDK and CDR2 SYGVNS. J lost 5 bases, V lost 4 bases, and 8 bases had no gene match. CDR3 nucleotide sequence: TGTGCCAGCAGTGCAAGACAGGGCACGAATAATTCACCCCTCCACTTT. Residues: CASSARQGTNNSPLHF.

In DNA, the CDR3 is TGTGCCACCAGCAGAGGTTCGAGAGTGGGCAATGAGCAGTTCTTC. Translation: CATSRGSRVGNEQFF. The J gene is TRBJ2-1, the V gene TRBV15; D is unresolved. CDR3 length equals 15 residues. Germline V CDR1 and CDR2: LNHNV, YYDKDF (reference sequence). Trimming left V 1 base short and J 6 bases short, with 13 bases between.

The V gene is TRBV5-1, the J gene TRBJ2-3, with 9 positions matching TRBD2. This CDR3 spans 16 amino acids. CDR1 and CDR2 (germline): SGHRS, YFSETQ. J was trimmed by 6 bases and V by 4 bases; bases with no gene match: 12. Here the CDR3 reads CASSPGDSGSADTQYF. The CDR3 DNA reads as TGCGCCAGCAGCCCCGGTGATAGCGGGAGCGCCGATACGCAGTATTTT.

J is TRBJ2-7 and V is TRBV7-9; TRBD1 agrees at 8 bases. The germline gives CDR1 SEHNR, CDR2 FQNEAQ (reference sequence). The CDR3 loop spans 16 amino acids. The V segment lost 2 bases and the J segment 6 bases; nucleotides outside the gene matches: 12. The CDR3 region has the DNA TGTGCCAGCAGCTTATCTAGGACAGGGCTCCGTCTCGAGCAGTACTTC. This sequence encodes CASSLSRTGLRLEQYF. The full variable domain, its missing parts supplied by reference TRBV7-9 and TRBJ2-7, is DTGVSQNPRHKITKRGQNVTFRCDPISEHNRLYWYRQTLGQGPEFLTYFQNEAQLEKSRLLSDRFSAERPKGSFSTLEIQRTEQGDSAMYLCASSLSRTGLRLEQYFGPGTRLTVT.

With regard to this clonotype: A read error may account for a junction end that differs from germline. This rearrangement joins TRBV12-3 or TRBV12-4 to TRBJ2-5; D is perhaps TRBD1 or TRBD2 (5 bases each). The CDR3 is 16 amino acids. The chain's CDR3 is CASSLSGTSTQGTQYF. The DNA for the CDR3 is TGTGCCAGCAGTTTATCCGGGACGTCGACTCAAGGGACCCAGTACTTC.

CDR3 nucleotide sequence: TGCGCCAGCAGCCAAGATCAGGGGCGGGAAGCTTTCTTT. This sequence encodes CASSQDQGREAFF. This chain joins TRBV4-1 and TRBJ1-1, with D perhaps matching TRBD1 (6 bases). Germline V gives CDR1 MGHRA, CDR2 YSYEKL. Trimming shortened V by 0 bases and J by 8 bases, and 10 bases separated the two germline ends. CDR3 length equals 13 residues.

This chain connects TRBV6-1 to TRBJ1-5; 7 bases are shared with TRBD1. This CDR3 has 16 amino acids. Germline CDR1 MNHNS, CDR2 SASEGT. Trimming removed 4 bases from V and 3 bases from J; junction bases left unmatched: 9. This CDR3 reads CASSARGGANNQPQHF. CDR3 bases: TGTGCCAGCAGTGCAAGAGGGGGCGCGAACAATCAGCCCCAGCATTTT.

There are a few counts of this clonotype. The CDR3 bases are TGCAGCGTTGCAGCTAGCGGGGCCCAAGAGACCCAGTACTTC. Its protein product is CSVAASGAQETQYF. This chain uses TRBV29-1 with TRBJ2-5, with TRBD2 matching 9 bases. V was clipped by 4 bases and J by 1 base; unmatched bases: 4. The V gene's germline CDR1 is SQVTM and CDR2 ANQGSEA. This CDR3 has 14 amino acids.

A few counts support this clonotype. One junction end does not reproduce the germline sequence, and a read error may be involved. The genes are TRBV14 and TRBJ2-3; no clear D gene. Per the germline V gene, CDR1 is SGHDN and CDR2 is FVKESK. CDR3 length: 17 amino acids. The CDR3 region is CASSQYVGFVGTDTQYF. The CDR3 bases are TGTGCCAGTAGCCAATATGTCGGCTTTGTCGGCACAGATACGCAGTATTTT.

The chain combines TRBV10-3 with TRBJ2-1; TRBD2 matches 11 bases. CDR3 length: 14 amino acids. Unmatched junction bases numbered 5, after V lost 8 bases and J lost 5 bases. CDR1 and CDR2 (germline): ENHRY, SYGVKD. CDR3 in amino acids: CAIGTSGGNNEQFF. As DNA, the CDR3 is TGTGCCATCGGGACTAGCGGAGGGAACAATGAGCAGTTCTTC.

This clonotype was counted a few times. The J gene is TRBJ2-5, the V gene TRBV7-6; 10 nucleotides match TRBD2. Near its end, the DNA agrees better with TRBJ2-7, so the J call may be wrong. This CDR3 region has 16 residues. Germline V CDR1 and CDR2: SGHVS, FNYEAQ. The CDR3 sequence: CASSFLSGRGSYEQYF. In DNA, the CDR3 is TGTGCCAGCAGCTTCTTAAGCGGGAGGGGTTCCTACGAGCAGTACTTC.

CDR3 in DNA: TGTGCCAGCAGCTGGACAGGGTGGGAGCCCCAGCATTTT. This sequence encodes CASSWTGWEPQHF. The chain recombines TRBV6-2 or TRBV6-3 with TRBJ1-5, with 8 nucleotides matching TRBD1. V gave up 6 bases and J gave up 8 bases; unmatched junction bases: 6. There are 13 residues in the CDR3. Germline values: CDR1 MNHEY, CDR2 SVGEGT.

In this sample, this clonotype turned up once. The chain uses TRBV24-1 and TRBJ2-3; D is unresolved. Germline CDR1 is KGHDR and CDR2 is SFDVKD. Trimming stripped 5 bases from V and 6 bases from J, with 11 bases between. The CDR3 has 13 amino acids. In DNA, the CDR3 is TGTGCCACCAGTGCCCTGATAACGGATACGCAGTATTTT. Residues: CATSALITDTQYF.

The CDR3 DNA is TGTGCCAGCAGCGGGAGGTGGGGTACGCAGTATTTT. This codes for CASSGRWGTQYF. The J gene is TRBJ2-3, the V gene TRBV9; perhaps TRBD2 as D (5 bases). The CDR3 is made up of 12 amino acids. Trimming stripped 3 bases from V and 8 bases from J, with 10 bases between. Germline loops: CDR1 SGDLS, CDR2 YYNGEE.

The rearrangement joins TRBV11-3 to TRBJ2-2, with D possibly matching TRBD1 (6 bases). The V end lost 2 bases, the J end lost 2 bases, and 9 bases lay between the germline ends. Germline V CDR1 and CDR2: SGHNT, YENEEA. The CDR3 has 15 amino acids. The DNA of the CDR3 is TGTGCCAGCAGCTTATCAGGGGTTAACACCGGGGAGCTGTTTTTT. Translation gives CASSLSGVNTGELFF.

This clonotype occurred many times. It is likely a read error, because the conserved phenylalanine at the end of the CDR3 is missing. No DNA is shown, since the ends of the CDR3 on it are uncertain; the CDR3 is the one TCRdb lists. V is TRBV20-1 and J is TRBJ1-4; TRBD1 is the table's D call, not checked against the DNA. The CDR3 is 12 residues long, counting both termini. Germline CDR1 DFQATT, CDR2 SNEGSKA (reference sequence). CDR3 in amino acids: CSASPDRGTFDL.